The 28 T cell receptor beta chains below come from one sample, sequenced in a study of T-cell reconstitution after alpha-beta-depleted transplantation in children. Preparing the TCRbeta library involved the use of unique molecular identifiers. One entry per CDR3 protein results from TCRdb running MiXCR on the PCR reads. The data contain about 120,000 distinct CDR3 sequences, under 25% of them singletons. Sample: PBMCs, mostly from graft donor cells, taken 180 days after TCRalphabeta/CD19-depleted stem cell transplant. Receptors originate from a male patient aged 2 to 9 who had a stem cell transplant for chronic granulomatous disease, so the T cells may come from the graft donor.

The chain joins TRBV5-1 to TRBJ2-5, with 8 bases lining up with TRBD2. Germline assignment: CDR1 SGHRS and CDR2 YFSETQ. The CDR3 extends over 16 amino acids. V dropped 0 bases and J dropped 2; count of bases not matched to a gene: 6. The CDR3 DNA reads as TGCGCCAGCAGCTTGGATGCGGCTAGCGGGCAAGAGACCCAGTACTTC. Translated: CASSLDAASGQETQYF.

The table lists this clonotype with many counts. The chain employs TRBV4-2 and TRBJ2-7; D gene unclear. Per germline, CDR1 LGHNA and CDR2 YNFKEQ. The V and J ends lost 0 bases and 2 bases respectively, with 5 bases between them. The CDR3 extends over 13 amino acids. The CDR3 coding sequence is TGTGCCAGCAGCCAAGATGGTACCTACGAGCAGTACTTC. Amino acids: CASSQDGTYEQYF.

The V gene is TRBV5-1, the J gene TRBJ1-1, with a weak D call TRBD1 (5 bases). This CDR3 spans 16 amino acids. The V end was cut by 4 bases, the J end by 1 base, with 17 bases between. From germline, CDR1 is SGHRS and CDR2 YFSETQ. For the CDR3, the DNA is TGCGCCAGCAGCACTCGACAGCCGGTATCGAACACTGAAGCTTTCTTT. This translates into CASSTRQPVSNTEAFF.

The chain combines TRBV9 with TRBJ2-7, with 7 positions matching TRBD2. The V gene end was trimmed by 0 bases and the J gene end by 0 bases; junction bases not matched to a gene: 3. The CDR3 spans 15 residues. The V gene's germline CDR1 is SGDLS and CDR2 YYNGEE. The CDR3 coding sequence is TGTGCCAGCAGCGTAGAAGGCGGGAGCTCCTACGAGCAGTACTTC. Translated, it gives CASSVEGGSSYEQYF.

The sample holds a few counts of this clonotype. V and J are TRBV12-3 or TRBV12-4 and TRBJ2-5; 10 nucleotides align to TRBD1. This CDR3 has 16 residues. V lost 5 bases to trimming and J lost 3 bases; unmatched junction nucleotides: 9. This CDR3 is CASSAKLDRGKETQYF. CDR3 sequence (DNA): TGTGCCAGCAGTGCCAAACTGGACAGGGGGAAAGAGACCCAGTACTTC.

This clonotype was seen ten or more times. V and J are TRBV20-1 and TRBJ2-7; D is uncertain. CDR3 size: 13 residues. V was trimmed by 4 bases and J by 7 bases, leaving 17 bases between them. Germline CDR1 DFQATT, CDR2 SNEGSKA (reference sequence). CDR3 in amino acids: CSATTLTNGEQYF. In DNA form, the CDR3 reads TGCAGTGCTACTACGCTCACCAACGGGGAGCAGTACTTC.

This clonotype occurred once. J is TRBJ2-7 and V is TRBV12-3 or TRBV12-4; the D is unclear. This CDR3 is 13 amino acids long. Between the trimmed V and J ends, which lost 4 bases and 5 bases, there was a span of 12 bases. CDR3 in DNA: TGTGCCAGCAGTTCGTGGGATTGGAACGAGCAGTACTTC. It specifies CASSSWDWNEQYF.

This clonotype was observed a few times. The chain recombines TRBV7-2 with TRBJ2-5; no definite D call. CDR1 is SGHTA, CDR2 FQGNSA, per germline. This CDR3 comprises 13 residues. V lost 5 bases and J lost 1, with 8 bases in between. CDR3 residues: CASSLIVQETQYF. The CDR3 DNA follows: TGTGCCAGCAGCCTCATAGTCCAAGAGACCCAGTACTTC. Based on the CDR3 plus reference TRBV7-2 and TRBJ2-5, the full variable domain is GAGVSQSPSNKVTEKGKDVELRCDPISGHTALYWYRQSLGQGLEFLIYFQGNSAPDKSGLPSDRFSAERTGGSVSTLTIQRTQQEDSAVYLCASSLIVQETQYFGPGTRLLVL.

The CDR3 reads CSARGGGGQPQHF. CDR3 DNA sequence: TGCAGTGCTAGGGGGGGAGGGGGACAGCCCCAGCATTTT. The chain links TRBV20-1 to TRBJ1-5, with D possibly TRBD1 on 6 matching bases. Germline-derived CDR1 and CDR2 are DFQATT and SNEGSKA (reference sequence). With 3 bases removed from V and 7 bases from J, the gap between germline ends came to 13 bases. The CDR3 has 13 amino acids.

This clonotype was picked up many times. The V gene is TRBV29-1, the J gene TRBJ1-4; TRBD1 matches 7 bases. The V gene's germline CDR1 is SQVTM and CDR2 ANQGSEA. Germline trimming cut 7 bases from V and 5 bases from J; bases unmatched to any gene: 4. The CDR3 is made up of 12 amino acids. The CDR3 protein is CSAGQPNEKLFF. CDR3 coding DNA: TGCAGCGCGGGACAGCCGAATGAAAAACTGTTTTTT.

This clonotype turned up a few times. The chain is built from TRBV29-1 and TRBJ2-1; a possible D gene is TRBD2 (6 bases). This CDR3 has 16 amino acids. Germline V gene sequence: CDR1 SQVTM, CDR2 ANQGSEA. V was shortened by 0 bases and J by 5 bases, with 17 bases between the two germline ends. CDR3 residues: CSVEDSPGSRNNEQFF. In nucleotides, the CDR3 is TGCAGCGTTGAAGATAGTCCCGGGAGCCGGAACAATGAGCAGTTCTTC.

This clonotype was counted between two and nine times. This may arise from a read error, as a much more abundant clone is one base away. V and J are TRBV12-3 or TRBV12-4 and TRBJ1-6; maybe TRBD1 (5 bases). The CDR3 has 15 residues. The CDR3 reads CASSLRGRGDSPPHF. CDR3 nucleotide sequence: TGTGCCAGCAGTTTGCGTGGTAGGGGAGATTCACCCCCCCACTTT.

This clonotype was found many times. V gene TRBV20-1 combines with J gene TRBJ2-7, with D possibly TRBD2 on 6 matching bases. The CDR3 totals 12 residues. Between the trimmed V and J ends, which lost 2 bases and 6 bases, there was a span of 11 bases. Germline values: CDR1 DFQATT, CDR2 SNEGSKA (reference sequence). The CDR3 DNA follows: TGCAGTGCTAGACGGCAGGGAGGCGAGCAGTACTTC. Its protein product is CSARRQGGEQYF.

The chain employs TRBV5-5 and TRBJ2-3; D might be TRBD2 (6 bases). V lost 0 bases and J lost 7, with 15 bases in between. The V gene's germline CDR1 is SGHKS and CDR2 YYEKEE (reference sequence). This CDR3 has 15 residues. CDR3 bases: TGTGCCAGCAGCTTGGATCCCGGGGGAGCAAATACGCAGTATTTT. It codes for CASSLDPGGANTQYF.

V usage is TRBV6-1 and J usage is TRBJ1-6; a possible D gene is TRBD1 (5 bases). The CDR3 has 14 residues. Deletions cut 7 bases from V and 6 bases from J, with 13 bases between. Germline CDR1 reads MNHNS; CDR2 reads SASEGT. The CDR3 DNA reads TGTGCCAGCACAGCCCGGGGGTCTAATTCACCCCTCCACTTT. This encodes CASTARGSNSPLHF.

The table lists this clonotype with a few counts. The genes are TRBV9 and TRBJ2-1, with 12 bases identical to TRBD2. J lost 8 bases, V lost 4 bases, and 4 bases had no gene match. Germline V gene data show CDR1 as SGDLS and CDR2 as YYNGEE. The length of the CDR3 is 14 residues. The CDR3 coding sequence is TGTGCCAGCAGCAAAGGACTAGCGGGATATGAGCAGTTCTTC. Translating gives CASSKGLAGYEQFF.

This clonotype was seen a few times. CDR3 region: CASNGPFSGKVYNEQFF. CDR3 in DNA: TGTGCCAGCAACGGGCCTTTCTCCGGAAAGGTCTACAATGAGCAGTTCTTC. The chain is built from TRBV7-9 and TRBJ2-1; no firm D call. The length of the CDR3 is 17 residues. Germline CDR1 SEHNR, CDR2 FQNEAQ (reference sequence). The V gene lost 7 bases and the J gene lost 3 bases, with 22 bases spanning the gap.

At least ten counts were recorded for this clonotype. The V call is TRBV11-3, the J call TRBJ2-1, with D tentatively TRBD2 (7 bases). In germline, CDR1 is SGHNT, CDR2 YENEEA. The CDR3 runs to 16 residues. Between the trimmed V and J ends, which lost 3 bases and 6 bases, there was a span of 18 bases. The CDR3 sequence is CASSFRGGGPGNEQFF. The CDR3 region has the DNA TGTGCCAGCAGCTTCCGTGGGGGGGGGCCCGGCAATGAGCAGTTCTTC.

The gene calls are TRBV12-3 or TRBV12-4 and TRBJ1-3, with D perhaps matching TRBD1 (5 bases). Trimming removed 7 bases from V and 4 bases from J, with 20 bases in between. The CDR3 consists of 16 residues. CDR3 sequence: CASNSPEPGWGNTIYF. CDR3 DNA: TGTGCCAGCAATTCTCCCGAGCCAGGGTGGGGAAACACCATATATTTT.

V usage is TRBV7-9 and J usage is TRBJ2-2; D unclear. Germline CDR1 and CDR2: SEHNR and FQNEAQ (reference sequence). The CDR3 totals 12 residues. Trimming stripped 5 bases from V and 6 bases from J, with 7 bases between. The CDR3 loop is CASSPPPGELFF. CDR3 in DNA: TGTGCCAGCAGCCCCCCGCCCGGGGAGCTGTTTTTT.

There are many counts of this clonotype. V is TRBV7-3 and J is TRBJ1-6; D not resolved. Germline values: CDR1 SGHTA, CDR2 FQGTGA. Trimming left V 4 bases short and J 7 bases short, with 8 bases between. There are 13 residues in the CDR3. The CDR3 DNA is TGTGCCAGCAGCTCGGGGTTCAATTCACCCCTCCACTTT. Protein product: CASSSGFNSPLHF.

This clonotype turned up a few times. The V and J genes are TRBV4-1 and TRBJ2-7, with D possibly matching TRBD1 (8 bases). V gave up 0 bases and J gave up 4 bases, with 19 bases separating them. This CDR3 contains 17 residues. Per germline, CDR1 MGHRA and CDR2 YSYEKL. The CDR3 DNA is TGCGCCAGCAGCCAAGAGATAAACAGGGGGGGTCGGTACGAGCAGTACTTC. The encoded protein is CASSQEINRGGRYEQYF.

This clonotype was seen many times. The V gene is TRBV5-1, the J gene TRBJ1-4; maybe TRBD1 (6 bases). The CDR3 has 15 amino acids. Germline values: CDR1 SGHRS, CDR2 YFSETQ. V lost 0 bases and J lost 8, with 14 bases in between. The CDR3 spells CASSLEWGLREKLFF. The CDR3 nucleotides are TGCGCCAGCAGCTTGGAGTGGGGGCTGAGGGAAAAACTGTTTTTT.

This clonotype was detected only a few times. The chain is built from TRBV6-1 and TRBJ1-1; D might be TRBD1 (5 bases). This CDR3 is 14 amino acids long. V lost 6 bases to trimming and J lost 0 bases, with 11 bases between them. Germline loops: CDR1 MNHNS, CDR2 SASEGT. The CDR3 DNA reads as TGTGCCAGCAGCCTGGGACGATTGAACACTGAAGCTTTCTTT. Translating gives CASSLGRLNTEAFF.

The J gene is TRBJ2-7, the V gene TRBV7-2; D gene ambiguous. Germline CDR1 and CDR2: SGHTA and FQGNSA. CDR3 length: 12 amino acids. V was trimmed by 4 bases and J by 5 bases, leaving 9 bases between them. CDR3 nucleotide sequence: TGTGCCAGCAGCTCGCAGCCCCACGAGCAGTACTTC. It specifies CASSSQPHEQYF.

The J gene is TRBJ1-1, the V gene TRBV20-1; 11 bases line up with TRBD1. The CDR3 sequence is 14 residues long. The germline V gene has CDR1 DFQATT and CDR2 SNEGSKA (reference sequence). With V trimmed by 5 bases and J by 0 bases, 2 bases remained unmatched. The CDR3 is CSAGTGGMNTEAFF. The CDR3 DNA reads TGCAGTGCTGGGACAGGGGGAATGAACACTGAAGCTTTCTTT.

This clonotype was seen at least ten times. The rearrangement links TRBV20-1 to TRBJ2-1; D is ambiguous. The germline V gene has CDR1 DFQATT and CDR2 SNEGSKA (reference sequence). The V gene lost 4 bases and the J gene lost 1 base, with 14 bases spanning the gap. The CDR3 has 15 residues. The CDR3 sequence is CSAIPRQTSYNEQFF. The CDR3 region has the DNA TGCAGTGCTATCCCCCGCCAGACGTCCTACAATGAGCAGTTCTTC.

This chain joins TRBV7-2 and TRBJ2-1; the D gene is possibly TRBD1 (6 bases). The CDR3 length is 16 residues. V dropped 7 bases and J dropped 2 bases, with 18 bases sitting between them. Germline CDR1 is SGHTA and CDR2 is FQGNSA. CDR3 nucleotide sequence: TGTGCCAGCACCCACCTCATGGGGGCCGCCTACAATGAGCAGTTCTTC. It is translated as CASTHLMGAAYNEQFF.